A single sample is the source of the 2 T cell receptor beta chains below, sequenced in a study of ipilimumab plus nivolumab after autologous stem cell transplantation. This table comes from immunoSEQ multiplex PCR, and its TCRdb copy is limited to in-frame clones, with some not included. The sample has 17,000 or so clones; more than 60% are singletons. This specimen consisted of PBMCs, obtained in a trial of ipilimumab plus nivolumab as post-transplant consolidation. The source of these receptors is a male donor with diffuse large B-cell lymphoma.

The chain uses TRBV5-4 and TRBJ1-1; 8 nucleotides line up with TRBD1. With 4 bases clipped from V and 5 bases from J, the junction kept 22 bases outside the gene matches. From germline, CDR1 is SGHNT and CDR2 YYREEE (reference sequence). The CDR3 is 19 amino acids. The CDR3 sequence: CASSPRSDWAGGLGTEAFF. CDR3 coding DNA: TGTGCCAGCAGCCCTAGAAGCGACTGGGCAGGGGGCTTGGGGACTGAAGCTTTCTTT.

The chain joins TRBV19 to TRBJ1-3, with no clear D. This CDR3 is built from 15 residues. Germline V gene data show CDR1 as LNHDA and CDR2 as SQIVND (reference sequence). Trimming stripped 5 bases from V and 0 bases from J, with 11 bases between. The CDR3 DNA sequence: TGTGCCAGTAGTTCTGGTATAGTCTCTGGAAACACCATATATTTT. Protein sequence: CASSSGIVSGNTIYF.